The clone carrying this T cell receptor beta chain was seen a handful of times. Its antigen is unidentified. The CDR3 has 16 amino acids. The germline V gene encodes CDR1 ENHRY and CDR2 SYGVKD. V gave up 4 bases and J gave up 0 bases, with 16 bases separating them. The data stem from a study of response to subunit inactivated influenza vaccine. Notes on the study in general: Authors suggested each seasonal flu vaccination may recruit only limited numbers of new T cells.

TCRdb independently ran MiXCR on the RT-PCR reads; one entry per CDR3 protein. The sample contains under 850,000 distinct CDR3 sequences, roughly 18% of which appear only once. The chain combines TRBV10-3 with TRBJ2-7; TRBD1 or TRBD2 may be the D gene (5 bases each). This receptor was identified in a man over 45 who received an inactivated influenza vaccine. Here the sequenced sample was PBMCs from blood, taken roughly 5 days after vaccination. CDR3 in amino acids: CAISGSGGFLSYEQYF. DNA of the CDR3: TGTGCCATCAGTGGCAGTGGGGGATTCCTCTCCTACGAGCAGTACTTC.